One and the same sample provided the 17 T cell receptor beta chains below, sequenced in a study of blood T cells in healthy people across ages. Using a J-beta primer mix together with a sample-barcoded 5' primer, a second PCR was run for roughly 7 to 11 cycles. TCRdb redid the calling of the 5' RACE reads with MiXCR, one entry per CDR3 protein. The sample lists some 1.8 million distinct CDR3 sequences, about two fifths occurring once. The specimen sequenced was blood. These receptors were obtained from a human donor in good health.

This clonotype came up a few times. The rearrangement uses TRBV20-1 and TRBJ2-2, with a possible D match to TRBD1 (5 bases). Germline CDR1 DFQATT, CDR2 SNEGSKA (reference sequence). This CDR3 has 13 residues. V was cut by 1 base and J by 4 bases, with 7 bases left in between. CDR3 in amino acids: CSARGGTTGELFF. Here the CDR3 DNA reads TGCAGTGCTAGAGGGGGCACCACCGGGGAGCTGTTTTTT.

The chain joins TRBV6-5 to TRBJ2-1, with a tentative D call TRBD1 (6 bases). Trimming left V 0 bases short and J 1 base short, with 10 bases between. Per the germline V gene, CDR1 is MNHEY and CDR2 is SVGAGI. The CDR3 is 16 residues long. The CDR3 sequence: CASSYSLGTSYNEQFF. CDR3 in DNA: TGTGCCAGCAGTTACTCACTGGGGACATCCTACAATGAGCAGTTCTTC.

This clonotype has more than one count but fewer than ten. DNA of the CDR3: TGCAGTGCTAGAGATCTTCTAGCGGGGGCCGCAGCTGAGCAGTTCTTC. This sequence encodes CSARDLLAGAAAEQFF. The chain employs TRBV20-1 and TRBJ2-1, with 10 bases fitting TRBD2. Per the germline V gene, CDR1 is DFQATT and CDR2 is SNEGSKA (reference sequence). The CDR3 length is 16 residues. Trimming took 0 bases from V and 9 from J; bases not matched to a gene: 11.

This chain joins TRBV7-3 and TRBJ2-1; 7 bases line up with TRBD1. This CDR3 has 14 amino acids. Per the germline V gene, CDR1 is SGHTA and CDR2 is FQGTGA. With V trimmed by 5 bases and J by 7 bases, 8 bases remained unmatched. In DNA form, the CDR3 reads TGTGCCAGCAGCCCCGTAGGGGGCGCGAATGAGCAGTTCTTC. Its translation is CASSPVGGANEQFF. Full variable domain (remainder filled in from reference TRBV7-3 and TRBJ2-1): GAGVSQTPSNKVTEKGKYVELRCDPISGHTALYWYRQSLGQGPEFLIYFQGTGAADDSGLPNDRFFAVRPEGSVSTLKIQRTERGDSAVYLCASSPVGGANEQFFGPGTRLTVL.

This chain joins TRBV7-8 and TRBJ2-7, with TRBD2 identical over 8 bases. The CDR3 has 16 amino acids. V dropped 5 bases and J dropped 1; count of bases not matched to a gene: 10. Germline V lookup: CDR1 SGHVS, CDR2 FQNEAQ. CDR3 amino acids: CASSLTGRVASYEQYF. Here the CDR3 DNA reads TGTGCCAGCAGCCTTACCGGGAGGGTCGCATCCTACGAGCAGTACTTC.

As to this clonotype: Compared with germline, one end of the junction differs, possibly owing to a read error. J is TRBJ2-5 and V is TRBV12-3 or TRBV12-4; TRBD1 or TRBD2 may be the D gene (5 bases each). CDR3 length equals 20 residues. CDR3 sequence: CAGSPSRDRAVLSNWETQYF. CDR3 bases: TGTGCCGGCAGTCCTTCTCGAGACAGAGCGGTTCTCTCGAATTGGGAGACCCAGTACTTC.

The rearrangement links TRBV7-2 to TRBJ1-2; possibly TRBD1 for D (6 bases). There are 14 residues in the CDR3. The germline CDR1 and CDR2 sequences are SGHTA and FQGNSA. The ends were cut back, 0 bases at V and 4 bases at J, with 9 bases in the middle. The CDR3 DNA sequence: TGTGCCAGCAGCTTAGCGGTGACAGGCTATGGCTACACCTTC. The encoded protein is CASSLAVTGYGYTF.

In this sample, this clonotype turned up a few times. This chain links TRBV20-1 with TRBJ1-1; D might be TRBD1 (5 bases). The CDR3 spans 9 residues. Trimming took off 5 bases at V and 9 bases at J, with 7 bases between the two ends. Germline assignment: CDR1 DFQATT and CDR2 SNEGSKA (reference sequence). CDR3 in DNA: TGCAGTGCTCCAGGGCAAGCTTTCTTT. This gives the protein CSAPGQAFF.

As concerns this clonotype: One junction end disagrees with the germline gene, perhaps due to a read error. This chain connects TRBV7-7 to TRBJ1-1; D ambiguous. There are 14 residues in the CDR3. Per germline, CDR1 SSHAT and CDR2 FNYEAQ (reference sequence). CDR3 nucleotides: TGTGCTAGCAGTCCACTTCTGGAGACCACTGAAGCTTTCTTT. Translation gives CASSPLLETTEAFF.

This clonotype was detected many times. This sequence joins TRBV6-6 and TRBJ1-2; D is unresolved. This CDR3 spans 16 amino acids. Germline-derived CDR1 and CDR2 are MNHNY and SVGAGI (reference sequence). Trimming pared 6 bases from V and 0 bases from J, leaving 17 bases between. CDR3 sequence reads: CASSPDLTGTNYGYTF. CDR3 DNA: TGTGCCAGCAGCCCAGATCTGACGGGAACTAACTATGGCTACACCTTC.

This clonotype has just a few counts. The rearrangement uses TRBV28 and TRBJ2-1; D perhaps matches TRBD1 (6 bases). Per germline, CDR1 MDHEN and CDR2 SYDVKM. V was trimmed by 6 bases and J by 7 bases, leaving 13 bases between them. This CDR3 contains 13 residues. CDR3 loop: CASRGTPVNEQFF. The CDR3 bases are TGTGCCAGCAGGGGGACACCCGTAAATGAGCAGTTCTTC.

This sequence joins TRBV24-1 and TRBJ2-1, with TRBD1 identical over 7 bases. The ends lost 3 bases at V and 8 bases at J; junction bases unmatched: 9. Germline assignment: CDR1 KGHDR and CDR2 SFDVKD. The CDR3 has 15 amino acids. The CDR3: CATSDAPGGLHEQFF. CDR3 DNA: TGTGCCACCAGTGATGCACCAGGGGGATTACATGAGCAGTTCTTC.

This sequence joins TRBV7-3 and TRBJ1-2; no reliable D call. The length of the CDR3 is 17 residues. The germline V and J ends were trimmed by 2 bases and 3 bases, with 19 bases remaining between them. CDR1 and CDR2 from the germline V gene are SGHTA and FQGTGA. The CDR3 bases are TGTGCCAGCAGCTTACAGAGCCCCAGCAAGCTAGACTATGGCTACACCTTC. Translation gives CASSLQSPSKLDYGYTF.

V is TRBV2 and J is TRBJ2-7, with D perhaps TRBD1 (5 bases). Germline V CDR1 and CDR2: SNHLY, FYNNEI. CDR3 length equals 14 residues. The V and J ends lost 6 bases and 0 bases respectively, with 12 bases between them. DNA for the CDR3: TGTGCCAGCAGCGAACAGGAATACTCCTACGAGCAGTACTTC. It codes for CASSEQEYSYEQYF.

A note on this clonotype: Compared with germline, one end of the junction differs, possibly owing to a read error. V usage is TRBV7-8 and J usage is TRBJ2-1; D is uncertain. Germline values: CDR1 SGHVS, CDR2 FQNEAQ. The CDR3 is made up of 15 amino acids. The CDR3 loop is CTSSLVGVAQDEQFF. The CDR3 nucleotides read TGTACCAGCAGCTTAGTTGGGGTAGCTCAGGATGAGCAGTTCTTC.

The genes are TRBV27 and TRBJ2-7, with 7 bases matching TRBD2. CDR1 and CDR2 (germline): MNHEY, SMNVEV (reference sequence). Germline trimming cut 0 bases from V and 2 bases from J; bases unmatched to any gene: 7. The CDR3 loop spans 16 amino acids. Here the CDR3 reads CASSLSWGGRTYEQYF. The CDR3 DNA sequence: TGTGCCAGCAGTTTATCTTGGGGGGGAAGGACCTACGAGCAGTACTTC.

This chain's CDR3 is CASSLWSPATGVRSYEQYF. For the CDR3, the DNA is TGTGCCAGCAGCTTATGGTCACCTGCGACAGGGGTCCGTTCCTACGAGCAGTACTTC. V and J are TRBV7-9 and TRBJ2-5; 8 nucleotides agree with TRBD1. The J call may be incorrect, as the DNA end agrees better with TRBJ2-7. This CDR3 is built from 19 residues. The germline CDR1 and CDR2 sequences are SEHNR and FQNEAQ (reference sequence).